These 20 T cell receptor beta chains came from one sample sequenced in a study of shared clonotypes between healthy human individuals (dated by TCRdb to the early 2020s). The library relied on the immunoSEQ multiplex PCR assay. The source is immuneACCESS, and TCRdb retained only in-frame sequences with V and J called. Part of the clones is not carried over; for the studies checked, unresolved V genes explain less than half of this, and the remainder is unexplained. The sample yields some 2 million clones; about 95% were counted once. The top ten clones comprise roughly 1% of the sample. CD8 naive samples were CD45RO-negative cells positively selected for CCR7, giving a CD45RA+CCR7+ population that excluded TemRA cells. Sequenced material: naive CD8+ T cells sorted from blood. Explained via the paper, the cell subset or site label denotes: CD45RA+CCR7+. All receptors come from a man younger than 35 in good health.

The chain is built from TRBV11-2 and TRBJ2-7; TRBD2 aligns across 8 bases. CDR1 SGHAT and CDR2 FQNNGV come from the germline V gene. This CDR3 spans 18 amino acids. J gave up 3 bases and V 2 bases, and 15 bases lay outside the gene matches. CDR3 in DNA: TGTGCCAGCAGCTTAAGTAGCCAGCGGGAGAACGTTTTCTACGAGCAGTACTTC. Translated: CASSLSSQRENVFYEQYF. Full variable domain (remainder filled in from reference TRBV11-2 and TRBJ2-7): EAGVAQSPRYKIIEKRQSVAFWCNPISGHATLYWYQQILGQGPKLLIQFQNNGVVDDSQLPKDRFSAERLKGVDSTLKIQPAKLEDSAVYLCASSLSSQRENVFYEQYFGPGTRLTVT.

The chain has TRBV7-2 and TRBJ2-5; TRBD2 matches 10 bases. V shed 5 bases and J 5 bases; nucleotides not matched to a gene: 8. CDR1 is SGHTA and CDR2 is FQGNSA in the germline V gene. The CDR3 length is 15 residues. CDR3 region: CASSLSGGAGETQYF. As DNA, the CDR3 is TGTGCCAGCAGCCTAAGCGGGGGGGCCGGGGAGACCCAGTACTTC. The variable domain in full, completed from reference TRBV7-2 and TRBJ2-5, reads GAGVSQSPSNKVTEKGKDVELRCDPISGHTALYWYRQSLGQGLEFLIYFQGNSAPDKSGLPSDRFSAERTGGSVSTLTIQRTQQEDSAVYLCASSLSGGAGETQYFGPGTRLLVL.

V gene TRBV27 combines with J gene TRBJ1-5; possible D gene TRBD1, 5 bases. Trimming removed 4 bases from V and 7 bases from J, with 17 bases in between. CDR3 length: 15 amino acids. Germline values: CDR1 MNHEY, CDR2 SMNVEV (reference sequence). The CDR3 DNA reads as TGTGCCAGCAGTTCGGGGCCGAACCTAGGGCAGCCCCAGCATTTT. Translated: CASSSGPNLGQPQHF.

The chain recombines TRBV9 with TRBJ2-1; TRBD2 matches at 7 bases. V shed 4 bases and J 2 bases; nucleotides not matched to a gene: 6. This CDR3 is built from 15 residues. CDR1 is SGDLS, CDR2 YYNGEE, per germline. The CDR3: CASSPPAGAYNEQFF. The CDR3 DNA sequence: TGTGCCAGCAGCCCCCCTGCGGGAGCCTACAATGAGCAGTTCTTC. Complete variable domain (other parts from reference TRBV9 and TRBJ2-1): DSGVTQTPKHLITATGQRVTLRCSPRSGDLSVYWYQQSLDQGLQFLIQYYNGEERAKGNILERFSAQQFPDLHSELNLSSLELGDSALYFCASSPPAGAYNEQFFGPGTRLTVL.

This chain links TRBV6-5 with TRBJ1-1; TRBD1 might be the D (6 bases). V lost 0 bases and J lost 6, with 14 bases in between. CDR3 length equals 15 residues. From germline, CDR1 is MNHEY and CDR2 SVGAGI. CDR3 nucleotides: TGTGCCAGCAGTTACTCACGGGGGGCGCGGGCTGAAGCTTTCTTT. Its protein product is CASSYSRGARAEAFF.

The rearrangement links TRBV4-3 to TRBJ1-2; no reliable D call. CDR1 and CDR2 (germline): LGHNA, YSLEER. V shed 0 bases and J shed 3 bases, with 8 bases lying between them. The CDR3 loop spans 14 amino acids. The CDR3 coding sequence is TGCGCCAGCAGCCAAGAACGGGGATACTATGGCTACACCTTC. Translating gives CASSQERGYYGYTF.

This chain joins TRBV5-1 and TRBJ2-5, with D possibly TRBD1 on 6 matching bases. V was pared by 5 bases and J by 1 base, with 12 bases between. The CDR3 consists of 14 residues. Per the germline V gene, CDR1 is SGHRS and CDR2 is YFSETQ. The CDR3 is CASRRTGPQETQYF. CDR3 DNA sequence: TGCGCCAGCAGACGTACAGGGCCCCAAGAGACCCAGTACTTC.

The CDR3 loop is CASTLQGGEDEKLFF. The CDR3 bases are TGCGCCAGCACCCTTCAAGGGGGGGAAGATGAAAAACTGTTTTTT. The chain uses TRBV10-1 and TRBJ1-4, with D maybe TRBD1 (6 bases). Germline assignment: CDR1 WNHNN and CDR2 SYGVQD (reference sequence). The CDR3 spans 15 residues. Trimming stripped 7 bases from V and 6 bases from J, with 18 bases between.

This clone was detected only once. J is TRBJ2-4 and V is TRBV7-9, with 9 bases identical to TRBD1. Germline loops: CDR1 SEHNR, CDR2 FQNEAQ (reference sequence). Trimming removed 5 bases from V and 15 bases from J; junction bases left unmatched: 11. The CDR3 runs 13 residues. The CDR3 reads CASSDGTGQGMYF. CDR3 DNA sequence: TGTGCCAGCAGCGACGGCACGGGACAGGGAATGTACTTC.

The rearrangement joins TRBV4-1 to TRBJ1-1; no reliable D call. In germline, CDR1 is MGHRA, CDR2 YSYEKL. The CDR3 has 16 amino acids. The ends were cut back, 0 bases at V and 1 base at J, with 12 bases in the middle. CDR3 sequence: CASSQDLLVGNTEAFF. In DNA form, the CDR3 reads TGCGCCAGCAGCCAAGATTTGTTGGTAGGGAACACTGAAGCTTTCTTT.

V is TRBV9 and J is TRBJ1-1; unclear D gene. This CDR3 comprises 12 residues. Between the trimmed V and J ends, which lost 4 bases and 6 bases, there was a span of 10 bases. Germline assignment: CDR1 SGDLS and CDR2 YYNGEE. This CDR3 is CASSPSGAEAFF. CDR3 coding DNA: TGTGCCAGCAGCCCCTCGGGAGCTGAAGCTTTCTTT.

The CDR3, as DNA: TGTGCCAGCAGCCCCTTGCGACAGCTCTCCTATAATTCACCCCTCCACTTT. Translated, it gives CASSPLRQLSYNSPLHF. V and J are TRBV11-3 and TRBJ1-6; D perhaps matches TRBD1 (5 bases). CDR1 and CDR2 from the germline V gene are SGHNT and YENEEA. V was cut by 5 bases and J by 0 bases, with 14 bases left in between. The CDR3 runs 17 residues.

The chain carries TRBV7-2 and TRBJ2-3; D is undetermined. CDR1 is SGHTA, CDR2 FQGNSA, per germline. The CDR3 sequence is 14 residues long. Between the trimmed V and J ends, which lost 4 bases and 6 bases, there was a span of 14 bases. The CDR3 coding sequence is TGTGCCAGCAGCTCCCCCTCCCCGGCGGATACGCAGTATTTT. Residues: CASSSPSPADTQYF.

This clone was seen more than once but under ten times. The V and J genes are TRBV2 and TRBJ1-5; D possibly corresponds to TRBD1 (5 bases). Trimming shortened V by 7 bases and J by 5 bases, and 15 bases separated the two germline ends. There are 14 residues in the CDR3. Germline CDR1 and CDR2: SNHLY and FYNNEI. CDR3 nucleotides: TGTGCCAGCACCAATGGGGCCTGGGATCAGCCCCAGCATTTT. This sequence encodes CASTNGAWDQPQHF.

This chain links TRBV19 with TRBJ2-5, with no clear D. The CDR3 has 15 residues. With 1 base removed from V and 5 bases from J, the gap between germline ends came to 14 bases. From germline, CDR1 is LNHDA and CDR2 SQIVND (reference sequence). The CDR3, as DNA: TGTGCCAGTAGTATAGGGGTCACCCGGCGGGAGACCCAGTACTTC. Translated: CASSIGVTRRETQYF.

The J gene is TRBJ1-4, the V gene TRBV30; 7 positions agree with TRBD1. Trimming cost V 5 bases and J 10 bases; bases outside gene matches: 7. The CDR3 consists of 12 residues. The germline V gene encodes CDR1 GTSNPN and CDR2 SVGIG (reference sequence). CDR3 residues: CAWSGQDGKLFF. In nucleotides, the CDR3 is TGTGCCTGGTCAGGACAGGATGGAAAACTGTTTTTT.

The chain joins TRBV7-2 to TRBJ2-7, with D perhaps TRBD2 (6 bases). The germline V gene encodes CDR1 SGHTA and CDR2 FQGNSA. Trimming took off 2 bases at V and 7 bases at J, with 9 bases between the two ends. The CDR3 has 12 amino acids. The CDR3 region has the DNA TGTGCCAGCAGCTTATATGGGGGGGAGCAGTACTTC. Protein: CASSLYGGEQYF.

This chain connects TRBV7-9 to TRBJ2-7; 7 bases fit TRBD2. The CDR3 covers 13 residues. The trim removed 5 bases at V and 3 bases at J, leaving 4 bases unmatched. The germline CDR1 and CDR2 sequences are SEHNR and FQNEAQ (reference sequence). CDR3 sequence (DNA): TGTGCCAGCAGCGCAGGACTAGGCTACGAGCAGTACTTC. As protein: CASSAGLGYEQYF. The full variable domain, with the rest looked up from reference TRBV7-9 and TRBJ2-7, is DTGVSQNPRHKITKRGQNVTFRCDPISEHNRLYWYRQTLGQGPEFLTYFQNEAQLEKSRLLSDRFSAERPKGSFSTLEIQRTEQGDSAMYLCASSAGLGYEQYFGPGTRLTVT.

In DNA, the CDR3 is TGTGCCAGCAGTGGGATTAGCGGGGTCTACAATGAGCAGTTCTTC. It translates to CASSGISGVYNEQFF. The chain has TRBV2 and TRBJ2-1; 8 bases fit TRBD2. The germline V gene encodes CDR1 SNHLY and CDR2 FYNNEI. The CDR3 runs to 15 residues. Unmatched junction bases numbered 5, after V lost 4 bases and J lost 3 bases.

This clone is a singleton in its sample. The chain has TRBV13 and TRBJ2-1; 7 nucleotides align to TRBD1. Germline V gives CDR1 PRHDT, CDR2 FYEKMQ (reference sequence). With V trimmed by 5 bases and J by 3 bases, 4 bases remained unmatched. This CDR3 contains 14 residues. The CDR3: CASSHRDSYNEQFF. DNA for the CDR3: TGTGCCAGCAGCCACCGGGACAGCTACAATGAGCAGTTCTTC.